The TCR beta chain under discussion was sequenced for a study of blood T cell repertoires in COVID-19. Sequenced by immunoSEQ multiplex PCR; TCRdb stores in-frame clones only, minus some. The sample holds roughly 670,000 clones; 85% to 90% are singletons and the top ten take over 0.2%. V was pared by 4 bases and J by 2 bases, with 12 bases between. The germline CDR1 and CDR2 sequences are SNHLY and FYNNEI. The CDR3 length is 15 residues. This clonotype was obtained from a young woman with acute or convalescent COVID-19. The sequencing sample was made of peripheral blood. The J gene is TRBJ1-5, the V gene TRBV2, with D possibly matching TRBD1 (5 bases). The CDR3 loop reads CASSARGIGNQPQHF. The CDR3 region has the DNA TGTGCCAGCAGTGCCCGGGGGATCGGCAATCAGCCCCAGCATTTT. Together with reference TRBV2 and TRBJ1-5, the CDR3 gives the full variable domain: EPEVTQTPSHQVTQMGQEVILRCVPISNHLYFYWYRQILGQKVEFLVSFYNNEISEKSEIFDDQFSVERPDGSNFTLKIRSTKLEDSAMYFCASSARGIGNQPQHFGDGTRLSIL.